The present entry profiles one T cell receptor (beta chain) with its context. The sample originates from a study of blood T cell repertoires in COVID-19. Study context: PBMCs, B-cell-depleted T cells, or T cells were the source of the cDNA or gDNA that made up the material.

The protocol was immunoSEQ multiplex PCR, while the TCRdb copy is restricted to in-frame clones and leaves out a portion. This sample has a few hundred thousand clones, with 85% to 90% found just once. After removal of 8 bases from V and 7 bases from J, the junction contained 9 bases not matched to a gene. This CDR3 has 13 amino acids. The germline V gene encodes CDR1 MNHEY and CDR2 SVGAGI. The specimen sequenced was peripheral blood. V gene TRBV6-5 combines with J gene TRBJ2-3, with 7 bases matching TRBD1. The source is a woman between 45 and 60 years old with COVID-19, enrolled during active disease. CDR3 loop: CASLQGGAYTQYF. The CDR3 DNA follows: TGTGCCAGCCTCCAAGGGGGCGCTTATACGCAGTATTTT.